The entry that follows covers one TCR beta chain sequence. This clone was counted between two and nine times. The antigen it binds to is not known. Base qualities are not provided; no much larger clone lies one nucleotide away. From cysteine to phenylalanine, the CDR3 is 16 amino acids long. Here the CDR3 DNA is all that survives: 48 bases in frame from base 1. Relative to germline, V is missing 3 bases and J is missing 3 bases, with 6 bases of the junction outside any gene match. As encoded in the germline V gene, CDR1 is SGHAT while CDR2 is FQNNGV. This entry is derived from a study of blood T cell repertoires in COVID-19 (TCRdb year 2020). For the study in its entirety: Samples from collaborators originated in the United States, Italy and Spain and spanned both the acute and convalescent phases of COVID-19. The samples were drawn from the first 160 participants of the ongoing ImmuneRACE study and from 1,254 subjects provided by 6 global collaborators. HLA class I and class II types, where available, came from metadata supplied by the sample provider rather than from assay-based typing. The material from the prospective study consisted of cDNA or gDNA derived from T cells, B-cell-depleted T cells, or PBMCs. Deeply sampled blood TCRbeta repertoires from subjects exposed to, actively infected with, or recovered from COVID-19 were included in the dataset. The sample metadata nearly always contained a de-identified subject ID, COVID-19 status, age in years and sex. The repertoires were made available in a free public database intended to serve as a resource for research on the immune response to SARS-CoV-2.

The collaborating institutions used their own protocols to collect whole blood in K2EDTA tubes. For TCRbeta analysis, collaborators shipped samples in one of three forms: frozen whole blood, isolated PBMCs, or DNA extracted from either of those sample types. TCRbeta CDR3 regions were amplified from genomic DNA by means of the immunoSEQ Assay, a bias-controlled multiplex PCR. Per the source publication's procedure: The number of nucleated cells in each sample was estimated by amplification of reference gene primers within the assay. To quantify the absolute abundance of each unique TCRbeta CDR3 rearrangement, sequence reads were collapsed and filtered. For each sample, productive Simpson clonality was calculated as the square root of Simpson's diversity index across productive rearrangements. TCRdb stores this immuneACCESS table with in-frame sequences only. Part of the clones is absent; in the studies checked, under half of the shortfall reflects unresolved V genes, and no reason is known for the rest. V and J calls and clone size are as listed in that table; D and trimming were resolved from the DNA. This sample lists some 50,000 clones; 75% to 90% were detected once. The ten largest clones capture less than 4% of the sample.

On the study overall, not on this receptor specifically: The quantity of clinical and demographic metadata differed by source and by participant and was supplied without curation.

The source material was peripheral blood. This TCR derives from a human donor in a cohort sampled during active COVID-19. The rearranged segments are TRBV11-2 and TRBJ2-2; TRBD2 aligns with 8 central bases. The CDR3 reads CASSFASGPYTGELFF. The DNA sequence is given as TGTGCCAGCAGCTTTGCTAGCGGGCCTTACACCGGGGAGCTGTTTTTT.